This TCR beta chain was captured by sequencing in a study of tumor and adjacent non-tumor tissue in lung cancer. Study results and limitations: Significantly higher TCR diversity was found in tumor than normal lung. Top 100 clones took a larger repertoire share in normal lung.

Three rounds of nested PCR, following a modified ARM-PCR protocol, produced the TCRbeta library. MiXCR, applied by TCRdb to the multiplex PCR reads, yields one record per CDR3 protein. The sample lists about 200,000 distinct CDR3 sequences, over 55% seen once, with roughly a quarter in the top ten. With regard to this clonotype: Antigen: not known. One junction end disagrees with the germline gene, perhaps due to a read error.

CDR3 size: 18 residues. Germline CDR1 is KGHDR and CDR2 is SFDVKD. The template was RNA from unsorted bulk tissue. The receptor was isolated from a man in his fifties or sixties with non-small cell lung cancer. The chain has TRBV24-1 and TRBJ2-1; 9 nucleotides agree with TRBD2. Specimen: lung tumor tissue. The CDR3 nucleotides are TGTGCCACTAGTGATCGGACTAGCGAGGGCCTTTCCTACAATGAGCAGTTCTTC. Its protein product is CATSDRTSEGLSYNEQFF.